A selection of T cell receptor beta chains follows, all from one sample in a study of Graves' ophthalmopathy and Graves' hyperthyroidism. MiXCR, run by TCRdb on the multiplex PCR reads, gives a single entry per CDR3 protein. The sample lists 170,000 or so distinct CDR3 sequences, less than 45% occurring once. Sequences were obtained from peripheral blood. These receptors came from a woman between 40 and 55 years old with Graves' ophthalmopathy. The CDR3 runs from the conserved cysteine through the conserved F or W. Each record gives: V gene, D gene, clone size, J gene, CDR3 protein, CDR3 DNA. A D gene is named only where the DNA matches it firmly. Clone size is stated in some rows and not others, as once, few, many or a class when expanded.

v_gene: TRBV7-8
d_gene: TRBD1
abundance: .
j_gene: TRBJ2-7
CDR3aa: CASSLAGTGLYEQYF
CDR3nt: TGTGCCAGCAGCTTAGCTGGGACAGGGTTGTACGAGCAGTACTTC

v_gene: TRBV7-9
d_gene: .
abundance: many
j_gene: TRBJ2-2
CDR3aa: CASSLGPPNTGELFF
CDR3nt: TGTGCCAGCAGCTTAGGCCCGCCGAACACCGGGGAGCTGTTTTTT

v_gene: TRBV30
d_gene: .
abundance: .
j_gene: TRBJ1-1
CDR3aa: CAWTRVWPEAFF
CDR3nt: TGTGCCTGGACCAGGGTTTGGCCTGAAGCTTTCTTT

v_gene: TRBV5-1
d_gene: .
abundance: .
j_gene: TRBJ2-2
CDR3aa: CASSGAVANTGELFF
CDR3nt: TGCGCCAGCAGCGGTGCAGTGGCGAACACCGGGGAGCTGTTTTTT

v_gene: TRBV11-3
d_gene: .
abundance: many
j_gene: TRBJ1-2
CDR3aa: CASSQSEGLGGYTF
CDR3nt: TGTGCCAGCAGCCAAAGCGAGGGGCTCGGAGGCTACACCTTC

v_gene: TRBV7-3
d_gene: .
abundance: many
j_gene: TRBJ1-1
CDR3aa: CASSLSQVTEAFF
CDR3nt: TGTGCCAGCAGCTTAAGTCAGGTCACTGAAGCTTTCTTT

v_gene: TRBV4-3
d_gene: TRBD2
abundance: many
j_gene: TRBJ2-5
CDR3aa: CASSQGQRGAETQYF
CDR3nt: TGCGCCAGCAGCCAAGGCCAGCGGGGGGCAGAGACCCAGTACTTC

v_gene: TRBV12-3/TRBV12-4
d_gene: TRBD1
abundance: many
j_gene: TRBJ1-2
CDR3aa: CASSFWQGANYGYTF
CDR3nt: TGTGCCAGCAGTTTTTGGCAGGGGGCTAACTATGGCTACACCTTC

v_gene: TRBV7-9
d_gene: TRBD1
abundance: few
j_gene: TRBJ2-5
CDR3aa: CASSFDRAVETQYF
CDR3nt: TGTGCCAGCAGCTTCGACAGGGCAGTGGAGACCCAGTACTTC

v_gene: TRBV12-3/TRBV12-4
d_gene: TRBD1
abundance: many
j_gene: TRBJ2-7
CDR3aa: CASSPRTGYEQYF
CDR3nt: TGTGCCAGCAGTCCTCGGACAGGCTACGAGCAGTACTTC

v_gene: TRBV5-1
d_gene: TRBD2
abundance: many
j_gene: TRBJ2-7
CDR3aa: CASSTGLAGSQQYF
CDR3nt: TGCGCCAGCAGCACGGGACTAGCGGGATCCCAGCAGTACTTC

v_gene: TRBV19
d_gene: .
abundance: many
j_gene: TRBJ1-5
CDR3aa: CASSIERGDQPQHF
CDR3nt: TGTGCCAGTAGTATTGAGCGAGGGGATCAGCCCCAGCATTTT

v_gene: TRBV6-5
d_gene: .
abundance: .
j_gene: TRBJ2-7
CDR3aa: CASSYSEAGFEQYF
CDR3nt: TGTGCCAGCAGTTACTCGGAGGCAGGATTCGAGCAGTACTTC

v_gene: TRBV5-1
d_gene: .
abundance: many
j_gene: TRBJ1-2
CDR3aa: CASSLDPAGYGYTF
CDR3nt: TGCGCCAGCAGCTTGGATCCGGCGGGCTATGGCTACACCTTC

v_gene: TRBV12-3/TRBV12-4
d_gene: .
abundance: many
j_gene: TRBJ2-5
CDR3aa: CASSLPGNQETQYF
CDR3nt: TGTGCCAGCAGCCTACCGGGGAACCAAGAGACCCAGTACTTC

v_gene: TRBV30
d_gene: .
abundance: many
j_gene: TRBJ1-3
CDR3aa: CKLVYGNTIYF
CDR3nt: TGTAAGCTGGTCTATGGAAACACCATATATTTT

v_gene: TRBV20-1
d_gene: .
abundance: many
j_gene: TRBJ2-7
CDR3aa: CSAQSGGIYEQYF
CDR3nt: TGCAGTGCTCAATCCGGGGGCATCTACGAGCAGTACTTC

v_gene: TRBV19
d_gene: TRBD1
abundance: many
j_gene: TRBJ1-6
CDR3aa: CASTSGQGNNSPLHF
CDR3nt: TGTGCCAGTACTTCCGGACAGGGCAATAATTCACCCCTCCACTTT

v_gene: TRBV28
d_gene: .
abundance: many
j_gene: TRBJ2-7
CDR3aa: CASSSSRQTSSYEQYF
CDR3nt: TGTGCCAGCAGTTCCTCTCGACAGACGAGCTCCTACGAGCAGTACTTC

v_gene: TRBV3-1
d_gene: .
abundance: many
j_gene: TRBJ2-5
CDR3aa: CASSQVRAGSVIQETQYF
CDR3nt: TGTGCCAGCAGCCAAGTCCGGGCAGGGTCCGTGATCCAAGAGACCCAGTACTTC

v_gene: TRBV12-3/TRBV12-4
d_gene: .
abundance: few
j_gene: TRBJ2-7
CDR3aa: CASSLTAGTNEQYF
CDR3nt: TGTGCCAGCAGTTTAACCGCGGGGACCAACGAGCAGTACTTC

v_gene: TRBV5-1
d_gene: .
abundance: medium-sized
j_gene: TRBJ2-7
CDR3aa: CASSTWGETEQYF
CDR3nt: TGCGCCAGCAGCACCTGGGGGGAAACCGAGCAGTACTTC

v_gene: TRBV4-1
d_gene: .
abundance: many
j_gene: TRBJ2-7
CDR3aa: CASSQYRDSLYEQYF
CDR3nt: TGCGCCAGCAGCCAGTACCGGGACTCACTCTACGAGCAGTACTTC

v_gene: TRBV4-3
d_gene: TRBD1
abundance: many
j_gene: TRBJ1-6
CDR3aa: CASSHPGGGSPLHF
CDR3nt: TGCGCCAGCAGCCACCCAGGGGGCGGTTCACCCCTCCACTTT

v_gene: TRBV6-2/TRBV6-3
d_gene: .
abundance: .
j_gene: TRBJ2-7
CDR3aa: CASSISHYEQYF
CDR3nt: TGTGCCAGCAGTATCAGCCACTACGAGCAGTACTTC

v_gene: TRBV19
d_gene: TRBD1
abundance: many
j_gene: TRBJ2-2
CDR3aa: CASSTRTGSVTGELFF
CDR3nt: TGTGCCAGTAGTACGAGGACAGGGTCCGTCACCGGGGAGCTGTTTTTT

v_gene: TRBV12-3/TRBV12-4
d_gene: .
abundance: many
j_gene: TRBJ1-6
CDR3aa: CASSLQRSNSPLHF
CDR3nt: TGTGCCAGCAGTCTCCAGCGAAGTAATTCACCCCTCCACTTT

v_gene: TRBV30
d_gene: .
abundance: .
j_gene: TRBJ1-1
CDR3aa: CAWYREGNTEAFF
CDR3nt: TGTGCCTGGTACCGGGAGGGGAACACTGAAGCTTTCTTT

v_gene: TRBV6-5
d_gene: .
abundance: .
j_gene: TRBJ2-5
CDR3aa: CASSYRGGGNGETQYF
CDR3nt: TGTGCCAGCAGTTACAGGGGAGGGGGAAACGGAGAGACCCAGTACTTC

v_gene: TRBV19
d_gene: .
abundance: many
j_gene: TRBJ1-1
CDR3aa: CASVAIGNTEAFF
CDR3nt: TGTGCCAGTGTAGCAATTGGGAACACTGAAGCTTTCTTT

v_gene: TRBV5-1
d_gene: TRBD2
abundance: once
j_gene: TRBJ2-5
CDR3aa: CASSFFSGGAHETQYF
CDR3nt: TGCGCCAGCAGCTTCTTCAGCGGGGGGGCCCATGAGACCCAGTACTTC

v_gene: TRBV7-9
d_gene: .
abundance: many
j_gene: TRBJ1-5
CDR3aa: CASSKDLEGQPQHF
CDR3nt: TGTGCCAGCAGCAAGGACCTGGAGGGCCAGCCCCAGCATTTT

v_gene: TRBV6-2/TRBV6-3
d_gene: TRBD1
abundance: .
j_gene: TRBJ1-5
CDR3aa: CASSFQGGSNQPQHF
CDR3nt: TGTGCCAGCAGTTTTCAGGGGGGTAGCAATCAGCCCCAGCATTTT

v_gene: TRBV2
d_gene: .
abundance: few
j_gene: TRBJ1-6
CDR3aa: CASSADYNSPLHF
CDR3nt: TGTGCCAGCAGTGCTGACTATAATTCACCCCTCCACTTT

v_gene: TRBV14
d_gene: TRBD1
abundance: once
j_gene: TRBJ1-1
CDR3aa: CASSQVSGGLEAFF
CDR3nt: TGTGCCAGCAGCCAAGTGTCAGGGGGTCTTGAAGCTTTCTTT

v_gene: TRBV12-3/TRBV12-4
d_gene: TRBD2
abundance: few
j_gene: TRBJ2-5
CDR3aa: CASTASGYLETQYF
CDR3nt: TGTGCCAGCACGGCTAGCGGGTACTTGGAGACCCAGTACTTC

v_gene: TRBV12-3/TRBV12-4
d_gene: .
abundance: .
j_gene: TRBJ1-1
CDR3aa: CASSLTRTEAFF
CDR3nt: TGTGCCAGCAGTCTAACGAGGACTGAAGCTTTCTTT

v_gene: TRBV12-3/TRBV12-4
d_gene: TRBD2
abundance: many
j_gene: TRBJ2-2
CDR3aa: CASTMTSGRVNTGELFF
CDR3nt: TGTGCCAGCACCATGACTAGCGGGAGGGTTAACACCGGGGAGCTGTTTTTT

v_gene: TRBV3-1
d_gene: .
abundance: many
j_gene: TRBJ1-6
CDR3aa: CASSQDDSYFNSPLHF
CDR3nt: TGTGCCAGCAGCCAAGACGACAGTTACTTTAATTCACCCCTCCACTTT

v_gene: TRBV7-2
d_gene: .
abundance: .
j_gene: TRBJ2-5
CDR3aa: CASSLVKQPEETQYF
CDR3nt: TGTGCCAGCAGCTTAGTGAAACAGCCAGAAGAGACCCAGTACTTC

v_gene: TRBV6-5
d_gene: .
abundance: .
j_gene: TRBJ1-6
CDR3aa: CASVGLGGSPLHF
CDR3nt: TGTGCCAGCGTTGGGCTCGGGGGGTCACCCCTCCACTTT

v_gene: TRBV4-1
d_gene: TRBD2
abundance: .
j_gene: TRBJ2-7
CDR3aa: CASSQEPSGAYEQYF
CDR3nt: TGCGCCAGCAGCCAAGAACCTAGCGGGGCCTACGAGCAGTACTTC

v_gene: TRBV18
d_gene: .
abundance: many
j_gene: TRBJ1-2
CDR3aa: CASSPTDQASNYGYTF
CDR3nt: TGTGCCAGCTCACCAACTGACCAGGCCTCTAACTATGGCTACACCTTC

v_gene: TRBV15
d_gene: .
abundance: many
j_gene: TRBJ1-1
CDR3aa: CATSRGDLLGITEAFF
CDR3nt: TGTGCCACCAGCAGAGGGGACCTTCTGGGGATTACTGAAGCTTTCTTT

v_gene: TRBV20-1
d_gene: .
abundance: few
j_gene: TRBJ2-5
CDR3aa: CSAGGGAVQETQYF
CDR3nt: TGCAGTGCCGGAGGGGGGGCAGTGCAAGAGACCCAGTACTTC

v_gene: TRBV11-2
d_gene: .
abundance: .
j_gene: TRBJ1-3
CDR3aa: CASSLEGRGPSGNTIYF
CDR3nt: TGTGCCAGCAGCTTAGAGGGAAGAGGCCCCTCTGGAAACACCATATATTTT

v_gene: TRBV6-5
d_gene: .
abundance: many
j_gene: TRBJ2-2
CDR3aa: CASSPALGTGELFF
CDR3nt: TGTGCCAGTTCCCCGGCCCTCGGGACCGGGGAGCTGTTTTTT

v_gene: TRBV11-2
d_gene: .
abundance: many
j_gene: TRBJ2-7
CDR3aa: CASSLGRATYEQYF
CDR3nt: TGTGCCAGCAGCTTAGGCCGGGCAACCTACGAGCAGTACTTC

v_gene: TRBV6-5
d_gene: .
abundance: .
j_gene: TRBJ2-5
CDR3aa: CASSYSGRETQYF
CDR3nt: TGTGCCAGCAGTTATTCAGGGCGGGAGACCCAGTACTTC

v_gene: TRBV6-5
d_gene: .
abundance: .
j_gene: TRBJ1-5
CDR3aa: CASSYSGPYGNQPQHF
CDR3nt: TGTGCCAGCAGTTACTCCGGGCCCTACGGCAATCAGCCCCAGCATTTT

v_gene: TRBV6-2/TRBV6-3
d_gene: TRBD2
abundance: .
j_gene: TRBJ2-7
CDR3aa: CASSYERERFYEQYF
CDR3nt: TGTGCCAGCAGTTACGAGCGGGAAAGGTTTTACGAGCAGTACTTC

v_gene: TRBV28
d_gene: TRBD1
abundance: many
j_gene: TRBJ2-2
CDR3aa: CASSTRGQGGGELFF
CDR3nt: TGTGCCAGCAGTACCCGCGGACAGGGTGGCGGGGAGCTGTTTTTT